The rows below give T cell receptor beta chains drawn from one sample of a study of blood T cell repertoires in COVID-19. Sequenced by immunoSEQ multiplex PCR; TCRdb stores in-frame clones only, minus some. The sample lists 110,000 to 150,000 clones; 75% to 85% were seen once. Sequenced input: peripheral blood. Every receptor here comes from a woman between 65 and 79 years old with COVID-19, enrolled during active disease. Each CDR3 is given with its conserved first and last residue. The D gene is left open where the match is weak. A row's size may be missing; if present it is once, few, many or a size class.

abundance	d_gene	j_gene	v_gene	CDR3aa	CDR3nt
-	-	TRBJ2-7	TRBV5-1	CASSPGQSLGEQYF	TGCGCCAGCAGCCCTGGACAGTCCCTAGGCGAGCAGTACTTC
-	TRBD1	TRBJ1-4	TRBV28	CASSGSPGQGNEKLFF	TGTGCCAGCAGTGGCAGCCCGGGACAGGGAAATGAAAAACTGTTTTTT
-	-	TRBJ1-6	TRBV3-1/TRBV3-2	CASSQTQGSPLHF	TGTGCCAGCAGCCAAACACAGGGTTCACCCCTCCACTTT
few	TRBD1	TRBJ1-1	TRBV10-3	CAISWDRASTEAFF	TGTGCCATCAGCTGGGACAGGGCCTCCACTGAAGCTTTCTTT
-	TRBD1	TRBJ1-2	TRBV30	CAWDREVSNYGYTF	TGTGCCTGGGACAGGGAAGTTTCTAACTATGGCTACACCTTC
-	-	TRBJ1-3	TRBV30	CAWSGGTADGNTIYF	TGTGCCTGGAGTGGAGGCACAGCGGATGGAAACACCATATATTTT
-	-	TRBJ1-5	TRBV19	CASKYSNQPQHF	TGTGCCAGTAAATATAGCAATCAGCCCCAGCATTTT
-	TRBD2	TRBJ2-7	TRBV5-4	CASSLALGNSGGNEQYF	TGTGCCAGCAGCTTGGCCTTGGGGAATAGCGGGGGAAACGAGCAGTACTTC
few	TRBD1	TRBJ1-6	TRBV9	CASSGDRGAFSRSPLHF	TGTGCCAGCAGCGGGGACAGGGGAGCCTTTTCTCGGTCACCCCTCCACTTT
-	-	TRBJ1-2	TRBV10-3	CAISSTSYGYTF	TGTGCCATCAGTTCCACGAGTTATGGCTACACCTTC
-	TRBD1	TRBJ2-1	TRBV9	CASSVGTGSSSYNEQFF	TGTGCCAGCAGCGTAGGGACAGGATCCAGCTCCTACAATGAGCAGTTCTTC
-	-	TRBJ1-6	TRBV5-6	CASSPWTGSSYNSPLHF	TGTGCCAGCAGCCCGTGGACGGGAAGCTCCTATAATTCACCCCTCCACTTT
-	-	TRBJ2-4	TRBV3-1/TRBV3-2	CASSQDLAGLTGAKNIQYF	TGTGCCAGCAGCCAAGACCTGGCAGGCCTTACTGGAGCCAAAAACATTCAGTACTTC
-	-	TRBJ1-2	TRBV21-1	CASSKQQGPHHGYTF	TGTGCCAGCAGCAAACAACAGGGCCCCCATCATGGCTACACCTTC
few	-	TRBJ2-2	TRBV5-1	CASSFHRGYEAGELFF	TGCGCCAGCAGCTTTCATCGGGGTTATGAAGCCGGGGAGCTGTTTTTT
once	-	TRBJ2-7	TRBV21-1	CASSISFPGFLSYEQYF	TGTGCCAGCAGCATCTCATTCCCGGGATTTCTCTCCTACGAGCAGTACTTC
-	TRBD1	TRBJ2-7	TRBV6-1	CASSERSGQAPTRQYF	TGTGCCAGCAGTGAAAGGTCAGGACAGGCCCCTACGAGGCAGTACTTC
-	TRBD2	TRBJ2-3	TRBV5-1	CASSINPGLAGGPDTQYF	TGCGCCAGCAGCATCAACCCGGGACTAGCGGGGGGGCCGGATACGCAGTATTTT
-	-	TRBJ1-2	TRBV7-2	CASSSYYGYTF	TGTGCCAGCAGCTCTTATTATGGCTACACCTTC
-	TRBD1	TRBJ2-7	TRBV19	CASSIGGQGTFEQYF	TGTGCCAGTAGTATAGGGGGACAGGGGACCTTTGAGCAGTACTTC
-	-	TRBJ2-5	TRBV5-1	CASSPGTAQETQYF	TGCGCCAGCAGCCCCGGGACTGCCCAAGAGACCCAGTACTTC
-	-	TRBJ2-7	TRBV29-1	CSATPNRDIYEQYF	TGCAGCGCAACCCCAAACCGGGACATTTACGAGCAGTACTTC